The 4 T cell receptor beta chains presented below share a single source sample, sequenced in a study of naive and memory T cell subsets. Study-level points and caveats: Possibly reflecting memory cells re-expressing CD45RA, a few larger clonotypes occurred in naive repertoires, especially CD8.

These receptors have no known antigen. The beta constant-region primer was an equimolar mix of two oligonucleotides covering TRBC1 and TRBC2. Four rounds of PCR amplified the ligated cDNA using nested alpha and beta constant-region primers plus SP2. MiXCR, run by TCRdb on the UMI-ligation and nested PCR reads, gives a single entry per CDR3 protein. Here the sample spans over 110,000 distinct CDR3 sequences, approximately 20% being singletons. The specimen sequenced was naive CD8+ T cells from blood. The receptors were gathered from a human donor in good health.

This clonotype was seen a few times. This rearrangement joins TRBV5-6 to TRBJ2-1, with a weak D call TRBD1 (5 bases). From germline, CDR1 is SGHDT and CDR2 YYEEEE. Between the trimmed V and J ends, which lost 4 bases and 9 bases, there was a span of 17 bases. This CDR3 has 14 residues. CDR3 loop: CASSPIWGTSEQFF. The CDR3 nucleotides are TGTGCCAGCAGCCCTATATGGGGCACAAGTGAGCAGTTCTTC.

This clonotype was seen a handful of times. The chain employs TRBV30 and TRBJ1-6; tentative D call: TRBD1 (5 bases). Germline V gene sequence: CDR1 GTSNPN, CDR2 SVGIG (reference sequence). With 0 bases removed from V and 10 bases from J, the gap between germline ends came to 13 bases. The CDR3 runs 14 residues. The CDR3 protein is CAWSVGGLDSPLHF. Here the CDR3 DNA reads TGTGCCTGGAGTGTCGGGGGATTGGACTCACCCCTCCACTTT.

The J gene is TRBJ2-1, the V gene TRBV6-2 or TRBV6-3; no firm D call. Germline V gene lookup returns CDR1 MNHEY and CDR2 SVGEGT. V was trimmed by 2 bases and J by 6 bases, leaving 8 bases between them. The CDR3 extends over 13 amino acids. The CDR3 DNA is TGTGCCAGCAGTTACGGTCTTTTCAATGAGCAGTTCTTC. It specifies CASSYGLFNEQFF.

The sample holds a few counts of this clonotype. The chain is built from TRBV6-1 and TRBJ2-5; TRBD2 might be the D (5 bases). Trimming pared 1 base from V and 5 bases from J, leaving 11 bases between. This CDR3 has 14 amino acids. Germline loops: CDR1 MNHNS, CDR2 SASEGT. CDR3 sequence reads: CASSEGPGGETQYF. DNA for the CDR3: TGTGCCAGCAGTGAAGGCCCGGGCGGGGAGACCCAGTACTTC.